The clone carrying this T cell receptor (beta chain) was detected ten times or more. This specimen belongs to a study of neurological immune-mediated disorders. With 2 bases removed from V and 7 bases from J, the gap between germline ends came to 14 bases. This CDR3 comprises 14 residues. The germline CDR1 and CDR2 sequences are MNHEY and SVGAGI. In TCRdb, the 5' RACE reads were re-called with MiXCR into one record per CDR3 protein. Of about 19,000 distinct CDR3 sequences listed, more than 2% are singletons. This rearrangement joins TRBV6-5 to TRBJ1-1, with D perhaps matching TRBD1 (6 bases). What was sequenced was PBMCs. The sequence was obtained from a woman between 18 and 30 years old with multiple sclerosis. The CDR3 coding sequence is TGTGCCAGCAGTTACGATGGGGGGCAACTTGAAGCTTTCTTT. It codes for CASSYDGGQLEAFF.